The entry below gives a single TCR beta chain sequence along with its context. This record belongs to a study of blood T cell repertoires in COVID-19. At the level of the study: Whether acute or convalescent, the COVID-19 samples came from the United States, Italy and Spain. Sources were T cells, B-cell-depleted T cells, or PBMCs; the material itself was cDNA or gDNA.

Per the authors' pipeline: From reference gene primer amplification, estimates of nucleated cell counts were derived. Clones were read by immunoSEQ multiplex PCR, and TCRdb kept only the in-frame ones, dropping some. V and J calls and clone size are copied from that table; D and trimming were computed from the DNA. The sample holds about 54,000 clones, approximately 91% seen once. The length of the CDR3 is 14 residues. The trim removed 6 bases at V and 0 bases at J, leaving 3 bases unmatched. Germline values: CDR1 ENHRY, CDR2 SYGVKD. This TCR was recovered from a woman between 55 and 75 years old with active or convalescent COVID-19. The source material was peripheral blood. The rearrangement uses TRBV10-3 and TRBJ2-7, with 9 bases matching TRBD2. In DNA, the CDR3 is TGTGCCATCAGGCGACTAGCGGACTCCTACGAGCAGTACTTC. Protein sequence: CAIRRLADSYEQYF.